The present T cell receptor (beta chain) was sequenced within a study of neurological immune-mediated disorders. The cDNA was synthesized by means of template-switch 5'RACE, which was carried out with 10-nucleotide random UMIs. TCRdb analysed the 5' RACE reads with MiXCR anew, one entry per CDR3 protein. The sample includes tens of thousands of distinct CDR3 sequences, 13% to 15% of them seen just once. This receptor was identified in a woman in her forties or fifties with HTLV-1-associated myelopathy (HAM/TSP). Material: PBMCs.

The CDR3 loop reads CASSLGYPPQYF. CDR3 nucleotides: TGTGCCAGCAGCTTAGGCTACCCTCCCCAGTATTTT. The V gene is TRBV7-2, the J gene TRBJ2-3; D uncertain. This CDR3 spans 12 amino acids. V was trimmed by 1 base and J by 12 bases, leaving 11 bases between them. Germline V gene lookup returns CDR1 SGHTA and CDR2 FQGNSA.